The 30 T cell receptor beta chains below come from one sample, sequenced in a study of response to subunit inactivated influenza vaccine. TCRdb itself ran the RT-PCR reads through MiXCR, one entry per CDR3 protein. This table holds hundreds of thousands of distinct CDR3 sequences, 25% found once. The sample consisted of CD4+ T cells sorted from PBMCs, taken roughly 5 days after vaccination. The source of these receptors is a man aged 45-65 years who received an inactivated influenza vaccine.

The chain uses TRBV29-1 and TRBJ2-5; a weak D match, TRBD2 (5 bases). The CDR3 runs 14 residues. V shed 4 bases and J shed 5 bases, with 17 bases lying between them. From germline, CDR1 is SQVTM and CDR2 ANQGSEA. Here the CDR3 DNA reads TGCAGCGTTGCTCGGACTGGAGTGGGGGAGACCCAGTACTTC. Its translation: CSVARTGVGETQYF.

This chain joins TRBV9 and TRBJ2-5; either TRBD1 or TRBD2 may fit D (5 bases each). CDR3 length: 15 residues. Trimming stripped 6 bases from V and 7 bases from J, with 22 bases between. Germline CDR1 SGDLS, CDR2 YYNGEE. The CDR3 here is CASTPGTAQDTTQYF. The CDR3 DNA reads TGTGCCAGCACTCCCGGGACCGCCCAAGATACGACCCAGTACTTC.

This clonotype was seen at least ten times. The chain employs TRBV4-3 and TRBJ2-7; 8 nucleotides align to TRBD1. CDR3 length: 17 amino acids. Germline assignment: CDR1 LGHNA and CDR2 YSLEER. The J segment lost 2 bases and the V segment lost 0 bases, leaving 9 bases of the junction unmatched. The CDR3 loop is CASSQERFGTGTYEQYF. In DNA, the CDR3 is TGCGCCAGCAGCCAAGAGAGGTTCGGGACAGGCACCTACGAGCAGTACTTC.

The V gene is TRBV12-3 or TRBV12-4, the J gene TRBJ2-7; the D gene is possibly TRBD1 (7 bases). The CDR3 covers 17 residues. Trimming took off 4 bases at V and 3 bases at J, with 22 bases between the two ends. CDR3: CASSSNPSTGTHYEQYF. Written as DNA, the CDR3 is TGTGCCAGCAGTTCCAACCCGTCGACAGGGACTCACTACGAGCAGTACTTC.

This clonotype came up a few times. This chain connects TRBV4-1 to TRBJ2-5, with 10 bases matching TRBD1. In germline, CDR1 is MGHRA, CDR2 YSYEKL. V gave up 3 bases and J gave up 4 bases; unmatched junction bases: 8. CDR3 length: 16 amino acids. The CDR3 region is CASSQGTGVTIETQYF. The CDR3 DNA follows: TGCGCCAGCAGCCAGGGGACAGGGGTAACGATAGAGACCCAGTACTTC.

This clonotype has more than one count but fewer than ten. This sequence joins TRBV28 and TRBJ1-6; unclear D gene. This CDR3 region has 15 residues. The germline V gene has CDR1 MDHEN and CDR2 SYDVKM. Deletions cut 3 bases from V and 5 bases from J, with 11 bases between. CDR3 sequence (DNA): TGTGCCAGCAGTTTCCGGAACAGTAATAATTCACCCCTCCACTTT. As protein: CASSFRNSNNSPLHF.

This chain connects TRBV15 to TRBJ2-7; D is unresolved. The CDR3 is made up of 13 amino acids. Trimming removed 0 bases from V and 6 bases from J, with 9 bases in between. CDR1 is LNHNV and CDR2 is YYDKDF in the germline V gene (reference sequence). This CDR3 is CATSREGSLEQYF. The CDR3 DNA reads as TGTGCCACCAGCAGAGAGGGCAGCCTCGAGCAGTACTTC. Together with reference TRBV15 and TRBJ2-7, the CDR3 gives the full variable domain: DAMVIQNPRYQVTQFGKPVTLSCSQTLNHNVMYWYQQKSSQAPKLLFHYYDKDFNNEADTPDNFQSRRPNTSFCFLDIRSPGLGDTAMYLCATSREGSLEQYFGPGTRLTVT.

This clonotype was seen a few times. This chain connects TRBV9 to TRBJ2-7; 9 bases are a match to TRBD1. J was trimmed by 0 bases and V by 4 bases; bases with no gene match: 5. Germline V lookup: CDR1 SGDLS, CDR2 YYNGEE. The CDR3 is 15 amino acids. The CDR3 spells CASSFGTGFSYEQYF. The DNA of the CDR3 is TGTGCCAGCAGCTTCGGGACAGGGTTCTCCTACGAGCAGTACTTC.

This chain connects TRBV18 to TRBJ2-7; TRBD1 aligns across 9 bases. Per germline, CDR1 KGHSH and CDR2 LQKENI. V shed 1 base and J 2 bases; nucleotides not matched to a gene: 9. The CDR3 has 17 amino acids. The CDR3 DNA reads TGTGCCAGCTCACCACGATCAACCGGGACAGGGACCTACGAGCAGTACTTC. This translates into CASSPRSTGTGTYEQYF.

V gene TRBV6-1 combines with J gene TRBJ2-1; D is possibly TRBD1 or TRBD2 (6 bases each). Germline V gene lookup returns CDR1 MNHNS and CDR2 SASEGT. The CDR3 is 17 amino acids. Trimming shortened V by 5 bases and J by 0 bases, and 17 bases separated the two germline ends. The CDR3 DNA follows: TGTGCCAGCAGTACAACGGGGGCAGGTAGCTCCTACAATGAGCAGTTCTTC. It codes for CASSTTGAGSSYNEQFF.

This clonotype was observed a handful of times. V and J are TRBV6-1 and TRBJ1-5; TRBD1 aligns across 9 bases. Germline V gives CDR1 MNHNS, CDR2 SASEGT. The CDR3 is made up of 18 amino acids. With 2 bases clipped from V and 0 bases from J, the junction kept 8 bases outside the gene matches. As DNA, the CDR3 is TGTGCCAGCAGTGAAAAGCCACAGGGGGCGGTTAGCAATCAGCCCCAGCATTTT. It encodes CASSEKPQGAVSNQPQHF.

The chain couples TRBV5-5 to TRBJ1-2; maybe TRBD1 (5 bases). This CDR3 has 14 amino acids. Germline V CDR1 and CDR2: SGHKS, YYEKEE (reference sequence). Trimming shortened V by 2 bases and J by 0 bases, and 8 bases separated the two germline ends. The CDR3 protein is CASSFRDANYGYTF. CDR3 in DNA: TGTGCCAGCAGCTTCAGGGACGCTAACTATGGCTACACCTTC.

The genes are TRBV9 and TRBJ2-1; the match to TRBD2 covers 8 bases. Germline V gives CDR1 SGDLS, CDR2 YYNGEE. The J segment lost 10 bases and the V segment lost 0 bases, leaving 6 bases of the junction unmatched. The CDR3 runs 14 residues. The CDR3 region has the DNA TGTGCCAGCAGCGTAGTAGCGGGGTCCGGCGAGCAGTTCTTC. Translated: CASSVVAGSGEQFF.

This chain joins TRBV10-3 and TRBJ1-2; D may be TRBD1 (5 bases). The V gene lost 7 bases and the J gene lost 3 bases, with 12 bases spanning the gap. The CDR3 is made up of 13 amino acids. CDR1 and CDR2 (germline): ENHRY, SYGVKD. CDR3 in amino acids: CAIKGPGDYGYTF. CDR3 in DNA: TGTGCCATCAAGGGGCCCGGGGACTATGGCTACACCTTC.

The chain carries TRBV14 and TRBJ2-1; no clear D gene. CDR3 length: 16 amino acids. V lost 3 bases, J lost 1 base, and 13 bases lay in between. Germline V CDR1 and CDR2: SGHDN, FVKESK. CDR3 amino acids: CASSHLGSGSYNEQFF. CDR3 nucleotide sequence: TGTGCCAGCAGCCATCTGGGCTCTGGGTCCTACAATGAGCAGTTCTTC.

The chain combines TRBV12-3 or TRBV12-4 with TRBJ2-5; possibly TRBD1 for D (5 bases). V shed 5 bases and J shed 4 bases, with 14 bases lying between them. The CDR3 consists of 14 residues. CDR3 amino acids: CASSPRPRVETQYF. DNA for the CDR3: TGTGCCAGCAGTCCCCGTCCCAGGGTAGAGACCCAGTACTTC.

This clonotype has only a few counts. V gene TRBV29-1 combines with J gene TRBJ1-2, with a weak D call TRBD1 (6 bases). Germline V gene data show CDR1 as SQVTM and CDR2 as ANQGSEA. V lost 3 bases and J lost 1, with 15 bases in between. This CDR3 contains 15 residues. The CDR3 coding sequence is TGCAGCGTTGACGCGACAGGCCCTTATAACTATGGCTACACCTTC. It yields the protein CSVDATGPYNYGYTF.

This clonotype was recorded a few times. This chain uses TRBV12-3 or TRBV12-4 with TRBJ1-6, with D perhaps matching TRBD1 (6 bases). This CDR3 has 15 residues. Between the trimmed V and J ends, which lost 2 bases and 3 bases, there was a span of 8 bases. CDR3 region: CASSLKGGYNSPLHF. CDR3 coding DNA: TGTGCCAGCAGTTTAAAAGGGGGCTATAATTCACCCCTCCACTTT.

This clonotype has a handful of counts. The V gene is TRBV5-1, the J gene TRBJ2-1; perhaps TRBD1 as D (6 bases). Germline-derived CDR1 and CDR2 are SGHRS and YFSETQ. CDR3 length equals 13 residues. Trimming cost V 4 bases and J 8 bases, with 13 bases left between them. The DNA of the CDR3 is TGCGCCAGCAGCCTACCACAGGGATATGAGCAGTTCTTC. Amino acids: CASSLPQGYEQFF.

This clonotype was counted a few times. V usage is TRBV5-1 and J usage is TRBJ2-3; D is perhaps TRBD1 or TRBD2 (5 bases each). Germline lookup yields CDR1 SGHRS and CDR2 YFSETQ. This CDR3 contains 16 residues. V was shortened by 0 bases and J by 9 bases, with 20 bases between the two germline ends. CDR3 in amino acids: CASSLERTPEEKTQYF. The CDR3 region has the DNA TGCGCCAGCAGCTTGGAACGGACACCGGAGGAGAAAACGCAGTATTTT.

This clonotype was seen more than once but under ten times. The gene calls are TRBV5-1 and TRBJ2-7; TRBD1 matches 9 bases. The CDR3 covers 15 residues. J lost 3 bases, V lost 3 bases, and 7 bases had no gene match. Germline CDR1 is SGHRS and CDR2 is YFSETQ. The CDR3 region is CASSSGQGRNYEQYF. The DNA of the CDR3 is TGCGCCAGCAGCTCCGGACAGGGGAGGAACTACGAGCAGTACTTC.

V and J are TRBV9 and TRBJ2-6; D gene ambiguous. The V and J ends lost 3 bases and 0 bases respectively, with 7 bases between them. Germline V gene lookup returns CDR1 SGDLS and CDR2 YYNGEE. The CDR3 consists of 15 residues. CDR3 in DNA: TGTGCCAGCAGCGCGACATACTCTGGGGCCAACGTCCTGACTTTC. Translated: CASSATYSGANVLTF.

This clonotype has only a few counts. This chain joins TRBV6-2 or TRBV6-3 and TRBJ1-6; a weak D match, TRBD1 (5 bases). CDR1 and CDR2 (germline): MNHEY, SVGEGT. The CDR3 covers 14 residues. Trimming shortened V by 5 bases and J by 7 bases, and 12 bases separated the two germline ends. For the CDR3, the DNA is TGTGCCAGCAGTATCCGGGACTTCAATTCACCCCTCCACTTT. Amino acid sequence: CASSIRDFNSPLHF.

The V gene is TRBV6-5, the J gene TRBJ2-3; TRBD2 matches 13 bases. Germline CDR1 reads MNHEY; CDR2 reads SVGAGI. Trimming cost V 4 bases and J 4 bases; bases outside gene matches: 14. The CDR3 contains 19 residues. This chain's CDR3 is CASSSHGGLAGRDADTQYF. In nucleotides, the CDR3 is TGTGCCAGCAGTTCCCATGGGGGACTAGCGGGGAGAGATGCAGATACGCAGTATTTT.

The rearrangement links TRBV7-2 to TRBJ2-2; 9 nucleotides agree with TRBD1. In germline, CDR1 is SGHTA, CDR2 FQGNSA. V shed 3 bases and J 4 bases; nucleotides not matched to a gene: 6. The CDR3 loop spans 16 amino acids. CDR3 in DNA: TGTGCCAGCAGCTTCCGGGACAGGGTGTTCACCGGGGAGCTGTTTTTT. Translated, it gives CASSFRDRVFTGELFF. Full variable domain (missing parts from reference TRBV7-2 and TRBJ2-2): GAGVSQSPSNKVTEKGKDVELRCDPISGHTALYWYRQSLGQGLEFLIYFQGNSAPDKSGLPSDRFSAERTGGSVSTLTIQRTQQEDSAVYLCASSFRDRVFTGELFFGEGSRLTVL.

With regard to this clonotype: This may arise from a read error, as a much more abundant clone is one base away. The genes are TRBV6-1 and TRBJ2-2, with 7 nucleotides matching TRBD1. With 4 bases clipped from V and 4 bases from J, the junction kept 12 bases outside the gene matches. This CDR3 contains 17 residues. Germline assignment: CDR1 MNHNS and CDR2 SASEGT. The CDR3 here is CASSGSEGASITGELFF. The DNA of the CDR3 is TGTGCCAGCAGTGGCTCAGAGGGGGCCTCCATCACCGGGGAGCTGTTTTTT.

This clonotype was seen many times. This sequence joins TRBV6-2 or TRBV6-3 and TRBJ1-5, with D possibly TRBD1 on 6 matching bases. There are 14 residues in the CDR3. V was pared by 0 bases and J by 4 bases, with 7 bases between. Germline V gives CDR1 MNHEY, CDR2 SVGEGT. DNA for the CDR3: TGTGCCAGCAGTTACTCAGGGGGGAATCAGCCCCAGCATTTT. Its protein is CASSYSGGNQPQHF.

Ten or more counts support this clonotype. This sequence joins TRBV12-3 or TRBV12-4 and TRBJ1-5; a weak D match, TRBD1 (6 bases). V was trimmed by 1 base and J by 4 bases, leaving 11 bases between them. This CDR3 has 15 residues. In DNA form, the CDR3 reads TGTGCCAGCAGTTTAGGAGGGGGGGGGAATCAGCCCCAGCATTTT. This codes for CASSLGGGGNQPQHF.

V usage is TRBV20-1 and J usage is TRBJ1-2, with D possibly matching TRBD1 (5 bases). CDR3 size: 12 residues. The V gene lost 3 bases and the J gene lost 6 bases, with 11 bases spanning the gap. Germline CDR1 DFQATT, CDR2 SNEGSKA (reference sequence). The CDR3 DNA sequence: TGCAGTGCTAGCCCCAGGGCGGATGGCTACACCTTC. This sequence encodes CSASPRADGYTF.

There are a few counts of this clonotype. This sequence joins TRBV5-1 and TRBJ1-4; D may be TRBD1 (5 bases). V shed 4 bases and J shed 7 bases, with 17 bases lying between them. This CDR3 has 15 amino acids. Germline loops: CDR1 SGHRS, CDR2 YFSETQ. The CDR3 here is CASSLQGGAGEKLFF. CDR3 in DNA: TGCGCCAGCAGCCTCCAAGGTGGGGCGGGTGAAAAACTGTTTTTT.